This T cell receptor (beta chain) was documented in a study of cytomegalovirus exposure and HLA in healthy donors. The PCR contained 60 Vbeta and 13 Jbeta primers. Generated by immunoSEQ multiplex PCR, the TCRdb table keeps only in-frame clones and is missing some. In the table there are a few hundred thousand clones, 70% to 90% of which are singletons. Per the germline V gene, CDR1 is SGHAT and CDR2 is FQNNGV. V was pared by 2 bases and J by 5 bases, with 18 bases between. The CDR3 extends over 16 amino acids. The TCR sequence derives from a woman aged 18-30 years in good health and CMV-seronegative. This chain uses TRBV11-2 with TRBJ1-1, with a possible D match to TRBD1 (6 bases). Sequencing was carried out using PBMCs. The CDR3 protein is CASSLKNYRGATEAFF. CDR3 nucleotide sequence: TGTGCCAGCAGCTTAAAAAACTACCGGGGGGCTACTGAAGCTTTCTTT.